This T cell receptor beta chain is drawn from a study of cytomegalovirus exposure and HLA in healthy donors. Points from the study as a whole: In all likelihood, a cluster of highly shared sequence variants was a sequencing artifact. Links to common viral pathogens appeared, in a later analysis, for several of the most significant clusters. An analysis done earlier found most TCR beta V segments productive about 87% or about 30% of the time.

PCR involved 60 Vbeta and 13 Jbeta primers. Profiling relied on immunoSEQ multiplex PCR, and the TCRdb table lists in-frame clones only, not all of them. In total, the table holds 150,000 to 250,000 clones. Sampled while nominally healthy, donors likely had unrecorded immune exposures. In regard to this clone: Its antigen is still unknown.

The germline V gene encodes CDR1 PRHDT and CDR2 FYEKMQ (reference sequence). Trimming removed 0 bases from V and 6 bases from J, with 14 bases in between. This CDR3 has 15 amino acids. The sequencing input was PBMCs. J is TRBJ2-5 and V is TRBV13, with D possibly matching TRBD2 (7 bases). This receptor was taken from a boy aged 5 to 17 in good health and CMV-seronegative. The CDR3 nucleotides are TGTGCCAGCAGCTTAGGGTGGGGGGGCCTAAAGACCCAGTACTTC. As protein: CASSLGWGGLKTQYF.